The 16 T cell receptor beta chains presented below share a single source sample, sequenced in a study of vaccination and CD4 T cells after COVID-19. Noted treatment: approximately 9-day PBMC culture with coronavirus spike peptide pools or control peptides (ViraFEST assay). Antigens of these TCRs are unknown. Researchers used the Oncomine TCR Beta short-read assay to sequence DNA from cultured CD4+ T cells. TCRdb used MiXCR to reprocess the PCR reads, holding one entry per CDR3 protein. Among approximately 11,000 distinct CDR3 sequences, approximately 32% were seen once, and the ten largest hold around 14%. The material was CD4+ T cells from blood, cultured in vitro, obtained after SARS-CoV-2 vaccination. The receptors were gathered from a human donor who had recovered from COVID-19.

The J gene is TRBJ2-5, the V gene TRBV24-1; D unresolved. The CDR3 contains 12 residues. The ends were cut back, 6 bases at V and 7 bases at J, with 11 bases in the middle. CDR1 is KGHDR and CDR2 is SFDVKD in the germline V gene. The CDR3 coding sequence is TGTGCCACCAGTACCCCAGTCGGGACCCAGTACTTC. This translates into CATSTPVGTQYF.

By share, this clonotype counts as large. This chain links TRBV6-1 with TRBJ2-1, with 8 bases matching TRBD2. CDR1 MNHNS and CDR2 SASEGT come from the germline V gene. This CDR3 has 13 residues. V dropped 8 bases and J dropped 2; count of bases not matched to a gene: 2. The CDR3 here is CASGRGAYNEQFF. The CDR3 DNA is TGTGCCAGCGGGCGGGGGGCCTACAATGAGCAGTTCTTC.

The table lists this clonotype with a few counts. The chain joins TRBV19 to TRBJ1-1; a weak D match, TRBD1 (5 bases). Germline V gene sequence: CDR1 LNHDA, CDR2 SQIVND (reference sequence). This CDR3 region has 16 residues. Trimming took off 6 bases at V and 5 bases at J, with 22 bases between the two ends. DNA of the CDR3: TGTGCCAGTAGCGAGGGGAGGGCGAGGGTTTGGACTGAAGCTTTCTTT. Amino acid sequence: CASSEGRARVWTEAFF.

This clonotype was seen only a few times. This chain links TRBV7-2 with TRBJ1-5; D remains ambiguous. The V end was cut by 4 bases, the J end by 11 bases, with 15 bases between. Germline CDR1 SGHTA, CDR2 FQGNSA. This CDR3 region has 13 residues. CDR3 loop: CASSSPPGSAQHF. The CDR3 coding sequence is TGTGCCAGCAGCTCCCCCCCGGGTAGTGCCCAGCATTTT. Variable domain in full (rest from reference TRBV7-2 and TRBJ1-5): GAGVSQSPSNKVTEKGKDVELRCDPISGHTALYWYRQSLGQGLEFLIYFQGNSAPDKSGLPSDRFSAERTGGSVSTLTIQRTQQEDSAVYLCASSSPPGSAQHFGDGTRLSIL.

The sample holds a few counts of this clonotype. The CDR3 DNA reads as TGTGCCAGCAAGGGAAGCTCCTACGAGCAGTACTTC. Protein sequence: CASKGSSYEQYF. J is TRBJ2-7 and V is TRBV6-2 or TRBV6-3; no firm D call. V dropped 7 bases and J dropped 0 bases, with 7 bases sitting between them. Germline V gene sequence: CDR1 MNHEY, CDR2 SVGEGT. The CDR3 sequence is 12 residues long.

A few counts support this clonotype. The chain carries TRBV7-3 and TRBJ2-2; no definite D call. The CDR3 runs to 13 residues. Per the germline V gene, CDR1 is SGHTA and CDR2 is FQGTGA. Between the trimmed V and J ends, which lost 5 bases and 4 bases, there was a span of 8 bases. CDR3 nucleotides: TGTGCCAGCAGCCTCAGCAGCACCGGGGAGCTGTTTTTT. It translates to CASSLSSTGELFF.

This chain joins TRBV7-9 and TRBJ2-1, with 16 bases identical to TRBD2. Germline CDR1 reads SEHNR; CDR2 reads FQNEAQ (reference sequence). This CDR3 has 19 amino acids. The V gene end was trimmed by 1 base and the J gene end by 2 bases; junction bases not matched to a gene: 5. CDR3 sequence (DNA): TGTGCCAGCAGCTTAGGAGGGACTAGCGGGAGGGGAGCCTACAATGAGCAGTTCTTC. It codes for CASSLGGTSGRGAYNEQFF.

CDR3 protein: CASSFGTGAAYEQYF. In DNA, the CDR3 is TGTGCCAGCAGTTTTGGGACAGGGGCAGCCTACGAGCAGTACTTC. The rearrangement joins TRBV27 to TRBJ2-7, with TRBD1 matching over 10 bases. CDR1 and CDR2 from the germline V gene are MNHEY and SMNVEV (reference sequence). The CDR3 loop spans 15 amino acids. Trimming took 3 bases from V and 2 from J; bases not matched to a gene: 4.

This clonotype has more than one count but fewer than ten. The rearrangement links TRBV20-1 to TRBJ1-3; perhaps TRBD1 as D (6 bases). The CDR3 has 15 amino acids. Looked up from germline, CDR1 is DFQATT and CDR2 is SNEGSKA (reference sequence). Trimming shortened V by 0 bases and J by 0 bases, and 9 bases separated the two germline ends. CDR3 nucleotides: TGCAGTGCTAGAGATGCGGACAGCTCTGGAAACACCATATATTTT. This sequence encodes CSARDADSSGNTIYF.

The V call is TRBV7-2, the J call TRBJ2-1; D might be TRBD2 (6 bases). The CDR3 consists of 14 residues. Trimming stripped 7 bases from V and 4 bases from J, with 14 bases between. Germline lookup yields CDR1 SGHTA and CDR2 FQGNSA. CDR3 in amino acids: CASIPRELYNEQFF. The CDR3, as DNA: TGTGCCAGCATCCCTCGGGAGTTGTACAATGAGCAGTTCTTC.

This clonotype was observed a few times. The rearrangement joins TRBV4-3 to TRBJ2-2; TRBD2 aligns across 8 bases. Germline-derived CDR1 and CDR2 are LGHNA and YSLEER. The length of the CDR3 is 15 residues. V lost 4 bases to trimming and J lost 6 bases; unmatched junction nucleotides: 7. CDR3 in amino acids: CASSRVGTRAGELFF. CDR3 in DNA: TGCGCCAGCAGCCGAGTGGGGACTAGGGCCGGGGAGCTGTTTTTT.

The chain recombines TRBV7-9 with TRBJ1-4; unclear D gene. CDR3 length equals 15 residues. Looked up from germline, CDR1 is SEHNR and CDR2 is FQNEAQ (reference sequence). With 5 bases removed from V and 3 bases from J, the gap between germline ends came to 13 bases. In nucleotides, the CDR3 is TGTGCCAGCAGCCAGACGGGCGGGGCTAATGAAAAACTGTTTTTT. It yields the protein CASSQTGGANEKLFF.

The table lists this clonotype with a few counts. The chain employs TRBV10-2 and TRBJ1-5; TRBD1 is a possible D gene (5 bases). Deletions cut 5 bases from V and 4 bases from J, with 21 bases between. The germline gives CDR1 WSHSY, CDR2 SAAADI. CDR3 length: 17 residues. The CDR3 region is CASSPPTLQGLNQPQHF. CDR3 in DNA: TGCGCCAGCAGTCCCCCGACCCTCCAGGGACTTAATCAGCCCCAGCATTTT.

J is TRBJ2-7 and V is TRBV19; the D is unclear. Trimming left V 1 base short and J 5 bases short, with 15 bases between. The CDR3 is 15 amino acids. Per the germline V gene, CDR1 is LNHDA and CDR2 is SQIVND (reference sequence). The CDR3: CASSIAGTEAHEQYF. CDR3 nucleotides: TGTGCCAGTAGTATAGCAGGTACCGAGGCCCACGAGCAGTACTTC.

The rearrangement joins TRBV7-2 to TRBJ1-3; D is ambiguous. V gave up 1 base and J gave up 0 bases, with 7 bases separating them. Germline CDR1 and CDR2: SGHTA and FQGNSA. This CDR3 has 15 amino acids. In nucleotides, the CDR3 is TGTGCCAGCAGCTTAGACCGCCCCTCTGGAAACACCATATATTTT. Its protein is CASSLDRPSGNTIYF. Variable domain in full (rest from reference TRBV7-2 and TRBJ1-3): GAGVSQSPSNKVTEKGKDVELRCDPISGHTALYWYRQSLGQGLEFLIYFQGNSAPDKSGLPSDRFSAERTGGSVSTLTIQRTQQEDSAVYLCASSLDRPSGNTIYFGEGSWLTVV.

The chain is built from TRBV27 and TRBJ2-4, with D possibly being TRBD1 (5 bases). Germline V CDR1 and CDR2: MNHEY, SMNVEV (reference sequence). Deletions cut 1 base from V and 0 bases from J, with 10 bases between. The CDR3 covers 16 residues. The chain's CDR3 is CASSLWGLLAKNIQYF. The CDR3 bases are TGTGCCAGCAGTTTATGGGGCCTATTAGCCAAAAACATTCAGTACTTC.